What follows is one TCR beta chain and its context. The antigen is unknown. DNA and RNA were both co-extracted from about 20-30 mg of bulk tissue that had not been sorted. This specimen belongs to a study of tumor-infiltrating lymphocytes in primary liver carcinoma. Study-wide context: Patients comprised men and women whose ages fell between 30 and 69 years.

The study, taken as a whole, reports: The study found a significantly higher top-250-clone fraction in tumors than in blood (p = 0.039).

Using a constant-region primer together with ProtoScript II reverse transcriptase, TCR beta cDNA was made from about 500 ng of total RNA. Slightly modified ARM-PCR, run as three nested multiplex PCR rounds, produced the TCR beta libraries. Each CDR3 protein is one row after TCRdb ran MiXCR on the multiplex PCR reads. Of 37,000 or so distinct CDR3 sequences in the sample, around 80% were seen once. The source of this sequence is a man aged 35 to 55 with primary liver carcinoma and hepatitis B virus infection. What was sequenced was tumor-adjacent normal liver tissue.

In DNA form, the CDR3 reads TGTGCCAGCATCTTTCCCGGCTCTAGCGGGACCAAAAACATTCAGTACTTC. Translating gives CASIFPGSSGTKNIQYF. V and J are TRBV11-1 and TRBJ2-4; 9 positions agree with TRBD2. CDR1 is SGHAT and CDR2 is FQDESV in the germline V gene (reference sequence). With V trimmed by 7 bases and J by 2 bases, 12 bases remained unmatched. The CDR3 loop spans 17 amino acids.